The next 5 T cell receptor beta chains were all read from a single sample in a study of CD8+CD57+ T cells in acquired aplastic anemia. The TCR beta profiling, which covered VDJ combination and CDR3 sequence, was carried out using genomic DNA as the template. TCRdb processed the reads anew with MiXCR; each CDR3 protein has one entry. This table has some 150,000 distinct CDR3 sequences, roughly two thirds appearing once. CD8+CD57+ cell expansion, shown by flow cytometry, had occurred in the patients selected for sequencing. The specimen sequenced was sorted CD4+, CD8+, or CD8+CD57+ T cells (not recorded which) from PBMCs. Receptor source: a human donor with aplastic anemia.

V gene TRBV24-1 combines with J gene TRBJ2-5, with 9 bases matching TRBD2. Germline CDR1 and CDR2: KGHDR and SFDVKD. CDR3 size: 16 residues. Trimming cost V 9 bases and J 1 base; bases outside gene matches: 11. Written as DNA, the CDR3 is TGTGCCACCCAGGGTGGTCAGCGGGGGGCCCAAGAGACCCAGTACTTC. This translates into CATQGGQRGAQETQYF.

The chain combines TRBV12-3 or TRBV12-4 with TRBJ1-4; no reliable D call. The CDR3 length is 13 residues. V dropped 4 bases and J dropped 8 bases, with 11 bases sitting between them. The CDR3 DNA is TGTGCCAGCAGTTCCATCGGACGAGAAAAACTGTTTTTT. Its protein product is CASSSIGREKLFF.

This chain uses TRBV6-4 with TRBJ2-7; D is uncertain. The V gene's germline CDR1 is MRHNA and CDR2 SNTAGT. CDR3 size: 13 residues. V lost 3 bases and J lost 6, with 12 bases in between. The CDR3 bases are TGTGCCAGCAGTGAAACTCGACTCCGCGAGCAGTACTTC. Translating gives CASSETRLREQYF.

J is TRBJ2-6 and V is TRBV7-3; no reliable D call. V was pared by 2 bases and J by 1 base, with 6 bases between. Germline CDR1 reads SGHTA; CDR2 reads FQGTGA. There are 15 residues in the CDR3. The CDR3 DNA reads as TGTGCCAGCAGCTTAGGGGTTTCTGGGGCCAACGTCCTGACTTTC. Translation gives CASSLGVSGANVLTF.

This chain connects TRBV29-1 to TRBJ2-2; 10 bases match TRBD2. Germline V gene sequence: CDR1 SQVTM, CDR2 ANQGSEA. The junction had 1 base not matched to a gene; V was cut back by 3 bases and J by 6 bases. This CDR3 contains 13 residues. The CDR3 DNA follows: TGCAGCGTTGACAGCGGGAGGGCCGGGGAGCTGTTTTTT. Translating gives CSVDSGRAGELFF.